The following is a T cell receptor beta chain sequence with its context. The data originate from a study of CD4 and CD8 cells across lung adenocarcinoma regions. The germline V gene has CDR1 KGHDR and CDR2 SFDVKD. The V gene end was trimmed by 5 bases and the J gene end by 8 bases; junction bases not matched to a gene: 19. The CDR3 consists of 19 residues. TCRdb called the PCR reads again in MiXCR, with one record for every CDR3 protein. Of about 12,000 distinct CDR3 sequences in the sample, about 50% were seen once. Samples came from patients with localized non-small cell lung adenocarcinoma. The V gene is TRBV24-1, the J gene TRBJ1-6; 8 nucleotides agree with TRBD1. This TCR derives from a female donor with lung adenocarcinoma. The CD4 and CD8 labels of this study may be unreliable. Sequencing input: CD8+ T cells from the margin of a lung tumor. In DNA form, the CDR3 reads TGTGCCACCAGTGTCCCTTCGCCAGACAGGGGCCGCGTGGATTCACCCCTCCACTTT. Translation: CATSVPSPDRGRVDSPLHF.